Presented here are 25 T cell receptor beta chains from one specimen sequenced in a study of blood T cell repertoires in COVID-19. Clones were read by immunoSEQ multiplex PCR, and TCRdb kept only the in-frame ones, dropping some. The sample lists 130,000 to 150,000 clones, 75% to 85% occurring once. The sequencing sample was made of peripheral blood. The receptors were sampled from a man aged 60 to 75 with active or convalescent COVID-19.

J is TRBJ2-2 and V is TRBV27; 10 positions match TRBD1. The CDR3 has 17 amino acids. The V segment lost 3 bases and the J segment 1 base; nucleotides outside the gene matches: 5. Germline CDR1 and CDR2: MNHEY and SMNVEV (reference sequence). This CDR3 is CASSFRQGAGNTGELFF. As DNA, the CDR3 is TGTGCCAGCAGTTTCCGACAGGGGGCAGGGAACACCGGGGAGCTGTTTTTT.

This clone showed up just once. The chain is built from TRBV7-2 and TRBJ2-1; perhaps TRBD2 as D (5 bases). CDR3 size: 17 residues. The germline V and J ends were trimmed by 6 bases and 0 bases, with 18 bases remaining between them. Germline CDR1 reads SGHTA; CDR2 reads FQGNSA. CDR3 coding DNA: TGTGCCAGCAGACCAGACTCCGGACTCAGCTCCTACAATGAGCAGTTCTTC. Amino acid sequence: CASRPDSGLSSYNEQFF.

V usage is TRBV4-3 and J usage is TRBJ1-2; 7 bases map to TRBD1. The germline CDR1 and CDR2 sequences are LGHNA and YSLEER. There are 14 residues in the CDR3. The J segment lost 4 bases and the V segment lost 3 bases, leaving 5 bases of the junction unmatched. The CDR3 nucleotides read TGCGCCAGCAGCCAGAGGACAGGTTTCTATGGCTACACCTTC. This sequence encodes CASSQRTGFYGYTF.

In this sample, this clone turned up a few times. The chain uses TRBV7-3 and TRBJ1-2; D may be TRBD1 (5 bases). This CDR3 contains 16 residues. CDR1 SGHTA and CDR2 FQGTGA come from the germline V gene. The V and J ends lost 5 bases and 0 bases respectively, with 16 bases between them. CDR3 in amino acids: CASSLRRQLTNYGYTF. CDR3 bases: TGTGCCAGCAGCCTGAGGAGACAGCTTACTAACTATGGCTACACCTTC.

The V call is TRBV6-5, the J call TRBJ1-5, with TRBD1 matching 7 bases. In germline, CDR1 is MNHEY, CDR2 SVGAGI. The CDR3 totals 13 residues. The J segment lost 4 bases and the V segment lost 9 bases, leaving 6 bases of the junction unmatched. CDR3 nucleotides: TGTGCCAGTTCCGTGGGACAGAATCAGCCCCAGCATTTT. Its translation: CASSVGQNQPQHF.

The rearrangement joins TRBV7-9 to TRBJ1-1; TRBD1 is a possible D gene (6 bases). CDR1 and CDR2 from the germline V gene are SEHNR and FQNEAQ (reference sequence). This CDR3 comprises 14 residues. V gave up 0 bases and J gave up 4 bases, with 9 bases separating them. The CDR3 region is CASSLAQGSTEAFF. CDR3 coding DNA: TGTGCCAGCAGCTTAGCACAGGGTAGCACTGAAGCTTTCTTT.

This sequence joins TRBV29-1 and TRBJ2-3; TRBD2 agrees at 11 bases. V shed 7 bases and J 1 base; nucleotides not matched to a gene: 7. The CDR3 runs to 15 residues. From germline, CDR1 is SQVTM and CDR2 ANQGSEA. CDR3 in amino acids: CSARLAGPGTDTQYF. In DNA, the CDR3 is TGCAGCGCCCGACTAGCGGGGCCGGGCACAGATACGCAGTATTTT.

The J gene is TRBJ1-2, the V gene TRBV28, with D possibly matching TRBD1 (5 bases). The CDR3 sequence is 15 residues long. The V end was cut by 4 bases, the J end by 3 bases, with 15 bases between. Looked up from germline, CDR1 is MDHEN and CDR2 is SYDVKM. CDR3 DNA sequence: TGTGCCAGCAGTTCGGGGGACCCTTCTTACTATGGCTACACCTTC. Its protein is CASSSGDPSYYGYTF.

There are a few counts of this clone. This chain links TRBV28 with TRBJ1-2; D is possibly TRBD1 (5 bases). The CDR3 is made up of 14 amino acids. From germline, CDR1 is MDHEN and CDR2 SYDVKM. Between the trimmed V and J ends, which lost 2 bases and 4 bases, there was a span of 11 bases. CDR3 sequence: CASSLTTGGYGYTF. The CDR3 DNA follows: TGTGCCAGCAGTTTAACGACGGGGGGCTATGGCTACACCTTC.

This clone was recorded many times. The chain uses TRBV2 and TRBJ2-1, with TRBD1 as a possible D gene (6 bases). CDR3 length: 15 residues. Trimming shortened V by 6 bases and J by 1 base, and 13 bases separated the two germline ends. Germline-derived CDR1 and CDR2 are SNHLY and FYNNEI. CDR3 sequence reads: CASSRQERSYNEQFF. The CDR3 DNA reads TGTGCCAGCAGCCGACAGGAGAGGTCCTACAATGAGCAGTTCTTC.

V and J are TRBV5-5 and TRBJ2-7; D ambiguous. This CDR3 is 14 amino acids long. The V gene lost 7 bases and the J gene lost 0 bases, with 14 bases spanning the gap. Germline CDR1 SGHKS, CDR2 YYEKEE (reference sequence). The CDR3 loop is CASRVDFASYEQYF. CDR3 DNA sequence: TGTGCCAGCCGCGTCGACTTCGCCTCCTACGAGCAGTACTTC.

V gene TRBV27 combines with J gene TRBJ1-6; D is unclear. CDR1 is MNHEY, CDR2 SMNVEV, per germline (reference sequence). CDR3 length equals 13 residues. The V end was cut by 0 bases, the J end by 9 bases, with 6 bases between. Here the CDR3 reads CASSLSFRSPLHF. CDR3 DNA sequence: TGTGCCAGCAGTTTATCGTTTCGTTCACCCCTCCACTTT.

The chain carries TRBV5-5 and TRBJ1-5; D gene ambiguous. This CDR3 region has 13 residues. CDR1 and CDR2 from the germline V gene are SGHKS and YYEKEE (reference sequence). V dropped 2 bases and J dropped 6 bases, with 9 bases sitting between them. The CDR3: CASSLSGVQPQHF. The CDR3 coding sequence is TGTGCCAGCAGCTTATCCGGGGTTCAGCCCCAGCATTTT.

This clone was seen just once. The chain links TRBV29-1 to TRBJ2-7; 11 nucleotides match TRBD2. Germline CDR1 SQVTM, CDR2 ANQGSEA. V was clipped by 4 bases and J by 3 bases; unmatched bases: 5. The CDR3 is 14 residues long. DNA for the CDR3: TGCAGCGTTGGCAAAACTAGCGGGGGCTACGAGCAGTACTTC. It encodes CSVGKTSGGYEQYF.

This clone has more than one count but fewer than ten. The chain has TRBV5-1 and TRBJ2-7; a weak D match, TRBD2 (7 bases). Germline-derived CDR1 and CDR2 are SGHRS and YFSETQ. The CDR3 spans 15 residues. V lost 7 bases to trimming and J lost 5 bases, with 22 bases between them. For the CDR3, the DNA is TGCGCCAGCGCCCCTGGGGGCGGGAGTTTCCACGAGCAGTACTTC. Its translation is CASAPGGGSFHEQYF.

This chain connects TRBV11-2 to TRBJ2-7; tentative D call: TRBD1 (5 bases). Between the trimmed V and J ends, which lost 5 bases and 5 bases, there was a span of 19 bases. The CDR3 has 15 amino acids. From germline, CDR1 is SGHAT and CDR2 FQNNGV. CDR3: CASSPNTPRVHEQYF. The CDR3 DNA is TGTGCCAGCAGCCCCAATACCCCCAGGGTCCACGAGCAGTACTTC.

There are a few counts of this clone. The chain carries TRBV30 and TRBJ2-7, with D maybe TRBD1 (5 bases). The V end was cut by 2 bases, the J end by 5 bases, with 13 bases between. The CDR3 covers 13 residues. Germline V gene lookup returns CDR1 GTSNPN and CDR2 SVGIG (reference sequence). CDR3 sequence reads: CAWSTPPRDEQYF. CDR3 DNA: TGTGCCTGGAGTACCCCTCCCAGGGACGAGCAGTACTTC.

V is TRBV27 and J is TRBJ2-2; D might be TRBD1 (5 bases). There are 16 residues in the CDR3. Germline CDR1 and CDR2: MNHEY and SMNVEV (reference sequence). V lost 4 bases and J 7 bases, leaving 19 bases between the germline ends. The DNA for the CDR3 is TGTGCCAGCAGTTATCTGACAGTCGCCAAGGGCGGGGAGCTGTTTTTT. It translates to CASSYLTVAKGGELFF.

CDR3 coding DNA: TGTGCCAGCAGTTCCCCAGGGGGAGGCTACACCTTC. Protein sequence: CASSSPGGGYTF. The chain recombines TRBV28 with TRBJ1-2; 7 nucleotides match TRBD1. After removal of 4 bases from V and 8 bases from J, the junction contained 4 bases not matched to a gene. Germline CDR1 MDHEN, CDR2 SYDVKM. The CDR3 is 12 amino acids.

The genes are TRBV10-3 and TRBJ1-1; D possibly corresponds to TRBD1 (5 bases). With 8 bases removed from V and 3 bases from J, the gap between germline ends came to 16 bases. The CDR3 has 14 residues. Germline CDR1 reads ENHRY; CDR2 reads SYGVKD. The CDR3 is CAIDQAGDHTEAFF. DNA of the CDR3: TGTGCCATCGACCAAGCGGGGGACCACACTGAAGCTTTCTTT.

The chain is built from TRBV18 and TRBJ2-1, with 14 positions matching TRBD2. The ends lost 3 bases at V and 15 bases at J; junction bases unmatched: 13. The CDR3 is 16 amino acids. The V gene's germline CDR1 is KGHSH and CDR2 LQKENI. The CDR3 is CASSPETGLAGVAAFF. In DNA form, the CDR3 reads TGTGCCAGCTCACCCGAAACGGGACTAGCGGGAGTTGCGGCGTTCTTC.

The chain couples TRBV7-3 to TRBJ2-3; D ambiguous. V lost 4 bases to trimming and J lost 6 bases, with 11 bases between them. CDR3 length equals 13 residues. Germline assignment: CDR1 SGHTA and CDR2 FQGTGA. The CDR3 region is CASSWAHHDTQYF. CDR3 DNA: TGTGCCAGCAGCTGGGCTCACCACGATACGCAGTATTTT.

The J gene is TRBJ2-3, the V gene TRBV11-2; maybe TRBD2 (5 bases). V dropped 4 bases and J dropped 5 bases, with 13 bases sitting between them. Germline CDR1 SGHAT, CDR2 FQNNGV. The length of the CDR3 is 14 residues. CDR3 amino acids: CASSSPTRGDTQYF. CDR3 DNA: TGTGCCAGCAGCTCCCCCACCCGGGGAGATACGCAGTATTTT. The full variable domain, rest sourced from reference TRBV11-2 and TRBJ2-3, is EAGVAQSPRYKIIEKRQSVAFWCNPISGHATLYWYQQILGQGPKLLIQFQNNGVVDDSQLPKDRFSAERLKGVDSTLKIQPAKLEDSAVYLCASSSPTRGDTQYFGPGTRLTVL.

This clone was recorded a few times. V is TRBV11-2 and J is TRBJ2-5; D gene uncertain. Germline V CDR1 and CDR2: SGHAT, FQNNGV. Trimming removed 3 bases at V and 0 bases at J, with 5 bases between. The CDR3 spans 13 residues. The CDR3 region has the DNA TGTGCCAGCAGCTTGAGCGACCAAGAGACCCAGTACTTC. Its protein product is CASSLSDQETQYF.

This clone occurred once. V gene TRBV28 combines with J gene TRBJ1-2; D remains unclear. The CDR3 sequence is 13 residues long. V lost 5 bases and J lost 7, with 14 bases in between. Germline V gene data show CDR1 as MDHEN and CDR2 as SYDVKM. Here the CDR3 DNA reads TGTGCCAGCAGTCCCCTTTCCCACTTTGGCTACACCTTC. It translates to CASSPLSHFGYTF.